What follows are 19 T cell receptor beta chains derived from one specimen sequenced in a study of cytomegalovirus exposure and HLA in healthy donors. Primers for the PCR totalled 60 Vbeta and 13 Jbeta. Repertoires were generated with immunoSEQ multiplex PCR, while TCRdb's copy carries only in-frame clones and drops some. The sample holds 150,000 to 190,000 clones, roughly four fifths seen once. The sequenced sample consisted of PBMCs. The receptors come from a man between 18 and 29 years old in good health and CMV-seronegative.

The chain is built from TRBV19 and TRBJ2-1, with 12 bases that match TRBD2. Germline CDR1 is LNHDA and CDR2 is SQIVND (reference sequence). This CDR3 contains 15 residues. V was clipped by 6 bases and J by 4 bases; unmatched bases: 4. The CDR3 sequence is CASSQLAGGYNEQFF. CDR3 sequence (DNA): TGTGCCAGTAGCCAACTAGCGGGAGGATACAATGAGCAGTTCTTC.

The chain carries TRBV9 and TRBJ2-5; 12 bases fit TRBD1. The CDR3 extends over 15 amino acids. CDR1 SGDLS and CDR2 YYNGEE come from the germline V gene. V was clipped by 4 bases and J by 9 bases; unmatched bases: 10. CDR3 amino acids: CASSSDGTGGEAQYF. The CDR3 DNA reads TGTGCCAGCAGCTCTGACGGGACAGGGGGCGAGGCCCAGTACTTC.

This chain links TRBV5-5 with TRBJ2-1; weak D call: TRBD1 (5 bases). The CDR3 spans 16 residues. V was clipped by 4 bases and J by 0 bases, with 14 bases between them. Germline CDR1 SGHKS, CDR2 YYEKEE (reference sequence). This chain's CDR3 is CASSRTYPSSYNEQFF. The CDR3 DNA is TGTGCCAGCAGCCGGACATACCCCAGCTCCTACAATGAGCAGTTCTTC.

V and J are TRBV7-6 and TRBJ1-1; no firm D call. V shed 1 base and J shed 2 bases, with 11 bases lying between them. This CDR3 spans 15 amino acids. Germline V gives CDR1 SGHVS, CDR2 FNYEAQ. The CDR3 nucleotides are TGTGCCAGCAGCTTAGAGGCCGAGGGAAACACTGAAGCTTTCTTT. Its translation: CASSLEAEGNTEAFF.

This chain connects TRBV6-1 to TRBJ1-2; a weak D match, TRBD1 (5 bases). This CDR3 has 16 residues. Trimming took off 0 bases at V and 3 bases at J, with 14 bases between the two ends. In germline, CDR1 is MNHNS, CDR2 SASEGT. The CDR3 DNA sequence: TGTGCCAGCAGTGAAGCGGGGCGGGGATCAGACTATGGCTACACCTTC. It is translated as CASSEAGRGSDYGYTF.

V usage is TRBV23-1 and J usage is TRBJ1-5; TRBD1 might be the D (5 bases). TRBV23-1 is placed among ORFs of uncertain function. The V end lost 6 bases, the J end lost 9 bases, and 24 bases lay between the germline ends. This CDR3 is 16 amino acids long. CDR3 coding DNA: TGCGCCAGCAGAGATCGCCCGAAACCCAGGGTACGGCCCCAGCATTTT. Translation: CASRDRPKPRVRPQHF.

V is TRBV7-2 and J is TRBJ1-5, with TRBD1 as a possible D gene (5 bases). Between the trimmed V and J ends, which lost 5 bases and 7 bases, there was a span of 15 bases. The CDR3 loop spans 14 amino acids. Germline loops: CDR1 SGHTA, CDR2 FQGNSA. The CDR3 region has the DNA TGTGCCAGCAGCCTGGACACGGGTAGGCAGCCCCAGCATTTT. It translates to CASSLDTGRQPQHF.

The rearrangement uses TRBV11-2 and TRBJ2-7; 9 bases are shared with TRBD1. CDR1 is SGHAT, CDR2 FQNNGV, per germline. Germline trimming cut 3 bases from V and 0 bases from J; bases unmatched to any gene: 3. This CDR3 comprises 15 residues. For the CDR3, the DNA is TGTGCCAGCAGCTTTGGGACAGGGACCTCCTACGAGCAGTACTTC. As protein: CASSFGTGTSYEQYF.

The V gene is TRBV5-8, the J gene TRBJ2-1; TRBD1 matches 8 bases. Looked up from germline, CDR1 is SGHTS and CDR2 is YDEGEE. The CDR3 extends over 16 amino acids. Trimming at V came to 4 bases and at J to 7 bases, leaving 13 bases not matched to a gene. CDR3 sequence reads: CASSPLQGGSRNEQFF. DNA for the CDR3: TGTGCCAGCAGCCCACTACAGGGGGGCTCAAGGAATGAGCAGTTCTTC.

This chain connects TRBV14 to TRBJ1-2, with D possibly being TRBD1 (5 bases). Per the germline V gene, CDR1 is SGHDN and CDR2 is FVKESK. The CDR3 runs to 13 residues. V was shortened by 4 bases and J by 4 bases, with 10 bases between the two germline ends. The CDR3 nucleotides read TGTGCCAGCAGCCGAACCGACAGCTATGGCTACACCTTC. It yields the protein CASSRTDSYGYTF.

This sequence joins TRBV6-4 and TRBJ1-2; D unclear. V was pared by 5 bases and J by 7 bases, with 14 bases between. This CDR3 contains 13 residues. CDR1 is MRHNA and CDR2 is SNTAGT in the germline V gene. CDR3: CASSSTRGFGYTF. For the CDR3, the DNA is TGTGCCAGCAGTTCCACGCGCGGCTTTGGCTACACCTTC.

The chain employs TRBV15 and TRBJ2-1, with 9 bases aligning to TRBD1. Germline CDR1 LNHNV, CDR2 YYDKDF (reference sequence). With 3 bases clipped from V and 7 bases from J, the junction kept 7 bases outside the gene matches. CDR3 length equals 15 residues. CDR3 bases: TGTGCCACCAGCAGGTGGGGACAGGGTGGAAATGAGCAGTTCTTC. Amino acids: CATSRWGQGGNEQFF.

The chain carries TRBV28 and TRBJ1-5; TRBD1 matches at 9 bases. Germline V gene sequence: CDR1 MDHEN, CDR2 SYDVKM. Losses at the gene ends were 5 bases for V and 2 bases for J; bases not matched to a gene: 7. This CDR3 has 16 residues. The CDR3 DNA reads as TGTGCCAGCAGTAGTCCGGGACAGGGAGGCAATCAGCCCCAGCATTTT. Encoded protein: CASSSPGQGGNQPQHF.

The rearrangement uses TRBV7-9 and TRBJ1-1, with D hard to call. This CDR3 region has 12 residues. CDR1 SEHNR and CDR2 FQNEAQ come from the germline V gene (reference sequence). Trimming pared 3 bases from V and 1 base from J, leaving 3 bases between. CDR3 residues: CASSFGNTEAFF. In DNA, the CDR3 is TGTGCCAGCAGCTTCGGGAACACTGAAGCTTTCTTT.

This clone occurred a few times. J is TRBJ2-7 and V is TRBV5-6, with 8 nucleotides matching TRBD1. After removal of 4 bases from V and 7 bases from J, the junction contained 13 bases not matched to a gene. The CDR3 sequence is 15 residues long. Germline V gives CDR1 SGHDT, CDR2 YYEEEE. In nucleotides, the CDR3 is TGTGCCAGCAGCCCGGACAGGGCCCCCAGGGGGGAGCAGTACTTC. It is translated as CASSPDRAPRGEQYF. The full variable domain, rest sourced from reference TRBV5-6 and TRBJ2-7, is DAGVTQSPTHLIKTRGQQVTLRCSPKSGHDTVSWYQQALGQGPQFIFQYYEEEERQRGNFPDRFSGHQFPNYSSELNVNALLLGDSALYLCASSPDRAPRGEQYFGPGTRLTVT.

V is TRBV27 and J is TRBJ2-1; 8 bases are shared with TRBD1. In germline, CDR1 is MNHEY, CDR2 SMNVEV (reference sequence). The CDR3 has 15 amino acids. The V segment lost 3 bases and the J segment 9 bases; nucleotides outside the gene matches: 10. CDR3 nucleotides: TGTGCCAGCAGTTTGGGACCGACAGGGGCCGTTGAGCAGTTCTTC. It translates to CASSLGPTGAVEQFF.

The chain's CDR3 is CASSQDPEGPEAFF. CDR3 bases: TGCGCCAGCAGCCAAGATCCAGAGGGCCCCGAAGCTTTCTTT. This chain uses TRBV4-1 with TRBJ1-1; D call uncertain. V lost 0 bases to trimming and J lost 8 bases, with 13 bases between them. Germline CDR1 is MGHRA and CDR2 is YSYEKL. There are 14 residues in the CDR3.

The chain links TRBV29-1 to TRBJ2-2; the match to TRBD1 covers 8 bases. The ends lost 5 bases at V and 6 bases at J; junction bases unmatched: 8. Germline assignment: CDR1 SQVTM and CDR2 ANQGSEA. CDR3 length: 14 amino acids. CDR3 sequence (DNA): TGCAGCGTTAGGACAGGGTCCAACTCCGGGGAGCTGTTTTTT. Its translation: CSVRTGSNSGELFF.

Points on this clone: The junction departs from germline at one end; a sequencing error may be responsible. The CDR3 here is CSSSLWDRKGNTEAFF. In DNA, the CDR3 is TGTTCCAGCAGCTTGTGGGACAGGAAAGGGAACACTGAAGCTTTCTTT. This rearrangement joins TRBV7-9 to TRBJ1-1; 8 nucleotides agree with TRBD1. Germline lookup yields CDR1 SEHNR and CDR2 FQNEAQ (reference sequence). The CDR3 is 16 residues long.